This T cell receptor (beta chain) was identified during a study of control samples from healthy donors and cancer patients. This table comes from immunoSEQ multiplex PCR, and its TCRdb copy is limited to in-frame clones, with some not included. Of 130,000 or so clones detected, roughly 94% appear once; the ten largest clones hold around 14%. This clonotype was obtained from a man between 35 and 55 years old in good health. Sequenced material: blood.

The CDR3 coding sequence is TGTGCCAGCTCACCACCGGGACTAGCGGCCGGGACAGATACGCAGTATTTT. It is translated as CASSPPGLAAGTDTQYF. The chain is built from TRBV18 and TRBJ2-3, with 11 bases aligning to TRBD2. The CDR3 totals 17 residues. The V gene's germline CDR1 is KGHSH and CDR2 LQKENI. Trimming at V came to 0 bases and at J to 3 bases, leaving 5 bases not matched to a gene.